The 31 T cell receptor beta chains reported below all come from one sample, sequenced in a study of blood T cell repertoires in COVID-19. The method was immunoSEQ multiplex PCR; TCRdb's version includes in-frame clones alone and lacks a portion of them. The data show about 200,000 clones, with 94% seen just once and approximately 0.69% held by the top ten. The sample comprised peripheral blood. These receptors all stem from a man aged 25-45 years with COVID-19, enrolled during active disease.

The CDR3 bases are TGTGCCAGCTCAAATGCCGGGACATACCTCTACGAGCAGTACTTC. Amino acid sequence: CASSNAGTYLYEQYF. The chain links TRBV18 to TRBJ2-7, with a weak D call TRBD1 (6 bases). Trimming removed 5 bases at V and 3 bases at J, with 17 bases between. CDR1 is KGHSH, CDR2 LQKENI, per germline. The CDR3 consists of 15 residues.

CDR3 nucleotides: TGCGCCAGCAGCTTACAGACCGGACTGGGTGGCTACACCTTC. This encodes CASSLQTGLGGYTF. This chain uses TRBV5-1 with TRBJ1-2, with no clear D. The CDR3 is 14 amino acids. CDR1 SGHRS and CDR2 YFSETQ come from the germline V gene. Trimming stripped 2 bases from V and 7 bases from J, with 15 bases between.

The gene calls are TRBV3-1 (or the pseudogene TRBV3-2) and TRBJ2-7; TRBD1 agrees at 7 bases. Germline CDR1 and CDR2: LGHDT and YNNKEL (reference sequence). Trimming cost V 2 bases and J 6 bases; bases outside gene matches: 4. The CDR3 totals 13 residues. The CDR3 reads CASSQNRGGEQYF. CDR3 coding DNA: TGTGCCAGCAGCCAAAACAGGGGCGGCGAGCAGTACTTC.

The chain combines TRBV9 with TRBJ2-5; 7 bases fit TRBD2. The CDR3 has 16 amino acids. From germline, CDR1 is SGDLS and CDR2 YYNGEE. V shed 0 bases, J shed 2 bases, and the junction held 7 bases outside the gene matches. The CDR3 loop reads CASSVGSGALQETQYF. Here the CDR3 DNA reads TGTGCCAGCAGCGTAGGGAGCGGGGCACTGCAAGAGACCCAGTACTTC.

The chain joins TRBV7-3 to TRBJ2-3; D is uncertain. In germline, CDR1 is SGHTA, CDR2 FQGTGA. V was cut by 5 bases and J by 0 bases, with 12 bases left in between. There are 15 residues in the CDR3. CDR3 amino acids: CASSASGTSTDTQYF. Written as DNA, the CDR3 is TGTGCCAGCAGCGCCTCAGGCACGAGCACAGATACGCAGTATTTT.

V usage is TRBV7-9 and J usage is TRBJ2-3; 8 positions agree with TRBD2. The ends lost 1 base at V and 2 bases at J; junction bases unmatched: 8. The CDR3 has 17 residues. The germline V gene encodes CDR1 SEHNR and CDR2 FQNEAQ (reference sequence). CDR3 protein: CASSLGRAGASTDTQYF. Here the CDR3 DNA reads TGTGCCAGCAGCTTAGGCCGAGCGGGGGCTTCCACAGATACGCAGTATTTT.

This chain connects TRBV27 to TRBJ2-2; the D gene is possibly TRBD2 (6 bases). V lost 2 bases, J lost 1 base, and 14 bases lay in between. Germline loops: CDR1 MNHEY, CDR2 SMNVEV (reference sequence). This CDR3 contains 17 residues. The CDR3, as DNA: TGTGCCAGCAGTTTAGGTTGGCAGGGAGGGAACACCGGGGAGCTGTTTTTT. This codes for CASSLGWQGGNTGELFF.

This chain links TRBV7-9 with TRBJ1-1; TRBD1 might be the D (6 bases). V was shortened by 5 bases and J by 3 bases, with 10 bases between the two germline ends. The CDR3 covers 13 residues. Germline V gene lookup returns CDR1 SEHNR and CDR2 FQNEAQ (reference sequence). The CDR3 loop is CASSHGQYTEAFF. Here the CDR3 DNA reads TGTGCCAGCAGCCATGGACAGTACACTGAAGCTTTCTTT.

J is TRBJ2-7 and V is TRBV11-2; 10 positions match TRBD1. The CDR3 is made up of 17 amino acids. Germline lookup yields CDR1 SGHAT and CDR2 FQNNGV. Losses at the gene ends were 0 bases for V and 4 bases for J; bases not matched to a gene: 9. The CDR3 is CASSLEDPRTGGYEQYF. CDR3 bases: TGTGCCAGCAGCTTAGAGGATCCTAGGACAGGGGGTTACGAGCAGTACTTC.

The rearrangement uses TRBV27 and TRBJ2-2, with 10 bases matching TRBD1. This CDR3 is 16 amino acids long. Germline assignment: CDR1 MNHEY and CDR2 SMNVEV (reference sequence). V shed 1 base, J shed 6 bases, and the junction held 5 bases outside the gene matches. The chain's CDR3 is CASSLFGQGESGELFF. The CDR3 coding sequence is TGTGCCAGCAGTTTATTTGGACAGGGGGAATCCGGGGAGCTGTTTTTT.

V gene TRBV27 combines with J gene TRBJ1-3; D remains ambiguous. CDR3 length equals 15 residues. V lost 3 bases and J 0 bases, leaving 9 bases between the germline ends. Germline loops: CDR1 MNHEY, CDR2 SMNVEV (reference sequence). CDR3 in DNA: TGTGCCAGCAGTTTTGGAGGGCCCTCTGGAAACACCATATATTTT. As protein: CASSFGGPSGNTIYF.

The J gene is TRBJ1-4, the V gene TRBV29-1, with unresolved D. This CDR3 has 14 amino acids. The ends were cut back, 0 bases at V and 6 bases at J, with 11 bases in the middle. Germline CDR1 is SQVTM and CDR2 is ANQGSEA. The CDR3 nucleotides are TGCAGCGTTGAAGATTTATCGGGAGATGAAAAACTGTTTTTT. It encodes CSVEDLSGDEKLFF. Full variable domain (outside the CDR3, taken from reference TRBV29-1 and TRBJ1-4): SAVISQKPSRDICQRGTSLTIQCQVDSQVTMMFWYRQQPGQSLTLIATANQGSEATYESGFVIDKFPISRPNLTFSTLTVSNMSPEDSSIYLCSVEDLSGDEKLFFGSGTQLSVL.

The V gene is TRBV10-2, the J gene TRBJ2-7; TRBD1 agrees at 10 bases. CDR3 length: 12 amino acids. Losses at the gene ends were 11 bases for V and 6 bases for J; bases not matched to a gene: 7. Germline loops: CDR1 WSHSY, CDR2 SAAADI. The CDR3 DNA follows: TGCGCCGGCAAGACAGGGGGCGGCGAGCAGTACTTC. Its protein product is CAGKTGGGEQYF.

The J gene is TRBJ2-3, the V gene TRBV2; 9 bases are a match to TRBD2. Germline CDR1 reads SNHLY; CDR2 reads FYNNEI. Unmatched junction bases numbered 9, after V lost 3 bases and J lost 5 bases. This CDR3 contains 16 residues. CDR3 in DNA: TGTGCCAGCAGTGATCCGGCGGGGGGGCCTTTAGATACGCAGTATTTT. Translation: CASSDPAGGPLDTQYF.

V gene TRBV16 combines with J gene TRBJ1-4, with D maybe TRBD1 (6 bases). Germline CDR1 KGHSY, CDR2 FQNENV. The V end lost 3 bases, the J end lost 0 bases, and 11 bases lay between the germline ends. CDR3 length: 16 amino acids. CDR3 residues: CASSHGRGSTNEKLFF. CDR3 DNA sequence: TGTGCCAGCAGCCACGGCAGGGGATCAACTAATGAAAAACTGTTTTTT.

V and J are TRBV6-5 and TRBJ2-3, with D perhaps matching TRBD1 (5 bases). This CDR3 is 13 amino acids long. The germline V and J ends were trimmed by 6 bases and 7 bases, with 14 bases remaining between them. Germline loops: CDR1 MNHEY, CDR2 SVGAGI. Written as DNA, the CDR3 is TGTGCCAGCAGCCCCACAGGAAAATATACGCAGTATTTT. It codes for CASSPTGKYTQYF.

This clone was seen just once. This sequence joins TRBV28 and TRBJ1-1; TRBD1 matches at 7 bases. The CDR3 sequence is 15 residues long. The V gene end was trimmed by 6 bases and the J gene end by 1 base; junction bases not matched to a gene: 8. Germline V lookup: CDR1 MDHEN, CDR2 SYDVKM. This CDR3 reads CASRSQGQPNTEAFF. In nucleotides, the CDR3 is TGTGCCAGCAGATCCCAGGGACAGCCGAACACTGAAGCTTTCTTT.

This clone turned up a few times. The V and J genes are TRBV2 and TRBJ1-2, with D hard to call. The germline V gene encodes CDR1 SNHLY and CDR2 FYNNEI. The CDR3 runs 15 residues. Trimming removed 4 bases at V and 0 bases at J, with 12 bases between. The CDR3 coding sequence is TGTGCCAGCAGTGCTAGTCCTCCCGCTAACTATGGCTACACCTTC. Its protein product is CASSASPPANYGYTF.

The rearrangement uses TRBV19 and TRBJ1-5; the match to TRBD1 covers 7 bases. The CDR3 spans 13 residues. CDR1 and CDR2 from the germline V gene are LNHDA and SQIVND (reference sequence). V lost 11 bases, J lost 4 bases, and 8 bases stayed unmatched. The CDR3 DNA reads TGTGCCGGAGCAGGGGGACGTAATCAGCCCCAGCATTTT. Protein: CAGAGGRNQPQHF.

The chain has TRBV7-5 and TRBJ2-5; the table names TRBD2, a call not compared with the DNA. TRBV7-5 counts as a pseudogene. The CDR3 extends over 18 amino acids. The CDR3 loop is CVRSFPKTSGVREETQYF. CDR3 nucleotide sequence: TGTGTCAGAAGCTTCCCCAAGACTAGCGGGGTAAGGGAAGAGACCCAGTACTTC.

This sequence joins TRBV2 and TRBJ2-3; maybe TRBD2 (6 bases). CDR1 SNHLY and CDR2 FYNNEI come from the germline V gene. The CDR3 totals 14 residues. V dropped 7 bases and J dropped 8 bases, with 19 bases sitting between them. The chain's CDR3 is CASTGGTQRVTQYF. In DNA, the CDR3 is TGTGCCAGCACTGGTGGGACTCAAAGAGTTACGCAGTATTTT.

This clone was seen just once. V and J are TRBV18 and TRBJ2-5; 13 positions agree with TRBD2. The length of the CDR3 is 16 residues. Trimming at V came to 3 bases and at J to 1 base, leaving 2 bases not matched to a gene. Germline CDR1 and CDR2: KGHSH and LQKENI. In DNA, the CDR3 is TGTGCCAGCTCACCCGGGACTAGCGGGACCCAAGAGACCCAGTACTTC. As protein: CASSPGTSGTQETQYF.

The chain has TRBV5-1 and TRBJ2-7; 8 positions agree with TRBD2. Germline V gene lookup returns CDR1 SGHRS and CDR2 YFSETQ. With V trimmed by 1 base and J by 3 bases, 12 bases remained unmatched. There are 17 residues in the CDR3. The CDR3 spells CASSLSPLSGGVYEQYF. CDR3 nucleotides: TGCGCCAGCAGCTTGTCCCCACTAAGCGGGGGAGTCTACGAGCAGTACTTC.

V and J are TRBV9 and TRBJ2-3; D possibly corresponds to TRBD2 (5 bases). Germline assignment: CDR1 SGDLS and CDR2 YYNGEE. This CDR3 spans 16 amino acids. V was trimmed by 0 bases and J by 0 bases, leaving 11 bases between them. The CDR3 spells CASSVATGYSTDTQYF. Written as DNA, the CDR3 is TGTGCCAGCAGCGTAGCTACGGGGTATAGCACAGATACGCAGTATTTT.

The chain is built from TRBV5-6 and TRBJ1-2; no clear D gene. This CDR3 is 12 amino acids long. Trimming took off 5 bases at V and 6 bases at J, with 11 bases between the two ends. Germline CDR1 reads SGHDT; CDR2 reads YYEEEE. This CDR3 is CASSPNRHGYTF. In DNA, the CDR3 is TGTGCCAGCAGTCCAAACAGACATGGCTACACCTTC.

V is TRBV27 and J is TRBJ1-5, with 8 bases identical to TRBD1. The CDR3 is made up of 12 amino acids. V was pared by 8 bases and J by 4 bases, with 1 base of the junction left unmatched. The germline gives CDR1 MNHEY, CDR2 SMNVEV (reference sequence). CDR3 coding DNA: TGTGCCAGCCGACAGGGGAATCAGCCCCAGCATTTT. This translates into CASRQGNQPQHF.

V is TRBV6-1 and J is TRBJ1-2; perhaps TRBD1 as D (6 bases). The CDR3 length is 16 residues. Trimming shortened V by 4 bases and J by 6 bases, and 21 bases separated the two germline ends. The germline V gene encodes CDR1 MNHNS and CDR2 SASEGT. CDR3 region: CASSARQDGLGNGYTF. For the CDR3, the DNA is TGTGCCAGCAGTGCCAGACAGGACGGTCTTGGGAATGGCTACACCTTC.

V is TRBV5-6 and J is TRBJ1-2; D remains unclear. The CDR3 totals 14 residues. CDR1 is SGHDT and CDR2 is YYEEEE in the germline V gene. Trimming cost V 0 bases and J 0 bases, with 6 bases left between them. The DNA for the CDR3 is TGTGCCAGCAGCTTGGGGCCGACTAACTATGGCTACACCTTC. Translating it yields CASSLGPTNYGYTF.

This sequence joins TRBV27 and TRBJ1-1; D is unresolved. V lost 0 bases and J 0 bases, leaving 8 bases between the germline ends. This CDR3 region has 15 residues. Looked up from germline, CDR1 is MNHEY and CDR2 is SMNVEV (reference sequence). DNA for the CDR3: TGTGCCAGCAGTTTATCGGGCAGCATGAACACTGAAGCTTTCTTT. It specifies CASSLSGSMNTEAFF.

V gene TRBV27 combines with J gene TRBJ1-1, with D possibly matching TRBD1 (5 bases). The CDR3 is made up of 12 amino acids. The ends were cut back, 6 bases at V and 4 bases at J, with 9 bases in the middle. The V gene's germline CDR1 is MNHEY and CDR2 SMNVEV (reference sequence). The CDR3 bases are TGTGCCAGCAGCAGGGAGGGCACTGAAGCTTTCTTT. Encoded protein: CASSREGTEAFF.

The chain recombines TRBV11-1 with TRBJ2-1; TRBD2 matches at 7 bases. The J segment lost 3 bases and the V segment lost 4 bases, leaving 9 bases of the junction unmatched. The CDR3 extends over 16 amino acids. Germline lookup yields CDR1 SGHAT and CDR2 FQDESV (reference sequence). The CDR3 nucleotides are TGTGCCAGCAGCTCCTCATCTGGCGGGGGCTACAATGAGCAGTTCTTC. Its translation is CASSSSSGGGYNEQFF.